This T cell receptor beta chain was identified in a study of T cells in localized non-small cell lung cancer. The protocol was immunoSEQ multiplex PCR, while the TCRdb copy is restricted to in-frame clones and leaves out a portion. The sample carries over 45,000 clones, about 90% recorded once. Regarding the study as a whole: Adjacent uninvolved lung had the highest clonality, suggesting focused antigen responses.

With regard to this clone: The antigen is not known.

Per the germline V gene, CDR1 is SGHTA and CDR2 is FQGNSA. The ends were cut back, 2 bases at V and 8 bases at J, with 18 bases in the middle. CDR3 length equals 15 residues. The TCR was taken from a man aged 35 to 69 with stage I squamous cell lung carcinoma. Sequenced here: peripheral blood, sampled before any cancer treatment. The chain recombines TRBV7-2 with TRBJ1-2, with D possibly TRBD1 on 5 matching bases. CDR3 nucleotide sequence: TGTGCCAGCAGCTTATCGCCGGGACTCCGAGTAGGCTACACCTTC. As protein: CASSLSPGLRVGYTF.